This is a list of T cell receptor beta chains from one sample in a study of CD8+CD57+ T cells in acquired aplastic anemia. TCRdb recomputed calls from the reads with MiXCR, one row per CDR3 protein. This sample has under 200,000 distinct CDR3 sequences, with around 43% found just once. Sequenced material: sorted CD4+, CD8+, or CD8+CD57+ T cells (not recorded which) from PBMCs. Receptors were obtained from a human donor with aplastic anemia. CDR3s include the opening cysteine and the closing phenylalanine or tryptophan.

v_call cdr3_aa
TRBV19 CASSSLVSYNEQFF
TRBV2 CASTSDQETQYF
TRBV30 CAWKQEGEQYF
TRBV20-1 CSARDLAGAYEQYF
TRBV20-1 CSASDRAVSSYEQYF
TRBV10-1 CASSPDRLTGELFF
TRBV25-1 CASSPEIYNEQFF
TRBV14 CASSQFSSGNEQFF
TRBV6-2/TRBV6-3 CASRQGMNYGYTF
TRBV14 CASSPFSSVNSPLHF
TRBV15 CATSSRYAGGTDGEQFF
TRBV7-6 CASSFLGDAQYF
TRBV10-1 CASSGEGLNTEAFF
TRBV6-1 CASSDTGLPTNTGELFF
TRBV7-9 CASSLGANVLTF
TRBV7-2 CASSLTGTSTEAFF
TRBV5-1 CASATTTEQYF
TRBV15 CATSRDLADYNEQFF
TRBV5-4 CASSLGGLRGSGEKLFF
TRBV20-1 CSARATSGYNEQFF
TRBV24-1 CATSDSSSGNEQFF
TRBV9 CASSWTAGDYNEQFF
TRBV7-8 CASSPTGQNYGYTF
TRBV29-1 CSVKTGTGTNQPQHF
TRBV7-9 CASFGPVIELFF
TRBV7-2 CASSLGKETQYF
TRBV5-1 CASSFQTDMNTEAFF
TRBV19 CASREGIGAPDYGYTF
TRBV29-1 CSSKLSGTEQFF
TRBV24-1 CATSDAGANTGELFF
TRBV6-2/TRBV6-3 CASTVRGGHPYEQYF
TRBV12-3/TRBV12-4 CVSSMTGTGTGELFF
TRBV2 CASATGMNTEAFF
TRBV5-1 CASSLTTGGNTIYF
TRBV3-1 CASRLVGAGELFF
TRBV5-8 CASTHLRDRGYGYTF
TRBV7-9 CASSSQTASTDTQYF
TRBV11-2 CASSLQGGYTEAFF
TRBV9 CASSVGMSSYEQYF
TRBV10-1 CASSLSGPFNEQFF
TRBV2 CASSLRGQGRYEQYF
TRBV19 CASTPSRGRNTEAFF
TRBV5-1 CASSLGTGWADTQYF
TRBV11-2 CASSLMSGRNNEQFF
TRBV12-3/TRBV12-4 CASSQDPGRRGYTF
TRBV29-1 CSVSDRGSEQFF
TRBV7-8 CASSFVTGTGGFNQPQHF
TRBV24-1 CATSGFEGANTGELFF
TRBV5-1 CASSLFTGNTIYF
TRBV20-1 CSARPTERQGTYEQYF
TRBV25-1 CASSPGGMEQFF
TRBV2 CASSEASYEQYF
TRBV24-1 CATSDTGGADTQYF
TRBV7-9 CAFAGPSADTQYF
TRBV9 CASNNGRVRPYRSNTEAFF
TRBV29-1 CSVDRGREAFF
TRBV4-1 CASSQSTVGEQYF
TRBV7-6 CASSLGRQGSYNSPLHF
TRBV9 CASSVSPRDYNEQFF
TRBV24-1 CATSEGSSYNSPLHF